Shown below are 21 T cell receptor beta chains from a single sample sequenced in a study of post-analysis software for immune sequencing data. Antigens of these TCRs are unknown. Overall study findings and caveats: Controls showed lower frequencies than patients for roughly five TRBV segments, and TRBV5-6, TRBV5-1 and TRBV20-1 were among these.

Carried by the TCR beta cDNA libraries were unique molecular identifiers. TCRdb recomputed calls from the PCR reads with MiXCR, one row per CDR3 protein. The sample consists of 400,000 to 500,000 distinct CDR3 sequences, about 39% of them appearing once. Sequencing was performed on blood. The receptors originated from a girl aged 2-10 years with multiple sclerosis.

This clonotype was seen just once. One end of the junction does not line up with germline, which may come from a read error. This CDR3 is CVSSLGLAQSYEQYF. In DNA form, the CDR3 reads TGTGTCAGCAGCTTGGGACTAGCGCAATCCTACGAGCAGTACTTC. The V gene is TRBV7-2, the J gene TRBJ2-7; 10 bases are shared with TRBD2. Germline CDR1 and CDR2: SGHTA and FQGNSA. The CDR3 is 15 amino acids.

This clonotype was seen more than once but under ten times. The CDR3 loop reads CASSQEDPSPTYEQYF. DNA of the CDR3: TGCGCCAGCAGCCAGGAGGACCCCAGCCCCACCTACGAGCAGTACTTC. The chain carries TRBV4-1 and TRBJ2-7, with TRBD2 as a possible D gene (5 bases). This CDR3 contains 16 residues. Germline lookup yields CDR1 MGHRA and CDR2 YSYEKL. V lost 3 bases, J lost 2 bases, and 17 bases lay in between.

CDR3 amino acids: CASSVSTLQETQYF. The CDR3 region has the DNA TGTGCCAGCAGTGTCTCGACCTTACAAGAGACCCAGTACTTC. The chain has TRBV25-1 and TRBJ2-5, with no clear D. The CDR3 sequence is 14 residues long. Germline loops: CDR1 MGHDK, CDR2 SYGVNS. The V end lost 4 bases, the J end lost 2 bases, and 11 bases lay between the germline ends.

The chain uses TRBV7-3 and TRBJ2-3; 8 nucleotides agree with TRBD2. Germline V gene data show CDR1 as SGHTA and CDR2 as FQGTGA. The CDR3 covers 16 residues. The trim removed 5 bases at V and 2 bases at J, leaving 9 bases unmatched. The CDR3 nucleotides are TGTGCCAGCAGCCCTGCGACTAGCGCCTTCACAGATACGCAGTATTTT. It translates to CASSPATSAFTDTQYF.

V and J are TRBV9 and TRBJ2-7, with 12 bases aligning to TRBD2. Looked up from germline, CDR1 is SGDLS and CDR2 is YYNGEE. J gave up 3 bases and V 2 bases, and 6 bases lay outside the gene matches. The CDR3 has 16 residues. Here the CDR3 DNA reads TGTGCCAGCAGCGTCGAACCGGGACTAGCGGGCTACGAGCAGTACTTC. Amino acid sequence: CASSVEPGLAGYEQYF.

In its sample, this clonotype was seen a few times. A read error may account for a junction end that differs from germline. The chain uses TRBV7-9 and TRBJ2-1; 7 positions agree with TRBD2. This CDR3 region has 16 residues. CDR1 is SEHNR and CDR2 is FQNEAQ in the germline V gene (reference sequence). The CDR3 DNA reads TGTGCCAGCAGCTCCCGTAGCGGGTCCTCCTACAATGGGCAGTTCTTC. Amino acids: CASSSRSGSSYNGQFF. The variable domain in full, with the rest retrieved from reference TRBV7-9 and TRBJ2-1, is DTGVSQNPRHKITKRGQNVTFRCDPISEHNRLYWYRQTLGQGPEFLTYFQNEAQLEKSRLLSDRFSAERPKGSFSTLEIQRTEQGDSAMYLCASSSRSGSSYNGQFFGPGTRLTVL.

In this sample, this clonotype turned up a few times. V is TRBV20-1 and J is TRBJ2-5; 11 nucleotides line up with TRBD2. Germline CDR1 is DFQATT and CDR2 is SNEGSKA (reference sequence). Trimming took 4 bases from V and 5 from J; bases not matched to a gene: 6. The length of the CDR3 is 14 residues. CDR3 amino acids: CSATLAGGAETQYF. CDR3 DNA: TGCAGTGCTACCTTAGCGGGAGGGGCGGAGACCCAGTACTTC.

The chain uses TRBV28 and TRBJ2-4; 12 nucleotides align to TRBD1. V shed 5 bases and J 13 bases; nucleotides not matched to a gene: 9. From germline, CDR1 is MDHEN and CDR2 SYDVKM. This CDR3 comprises 14 residues. The CDR3 sequence is CASSEGQGAGEQYF. CDR3 bases: TGTGCCAGCAGTGAGGGACAGGGGGCAGGGGAGCAGTACTTC.

There are a few counts of this clonotype. This rearrangement joins TRBV20-1 to TRBJ2-3, with TRBD2 identical over 9 bases. CDR3 length: 15 residues. Germline values: CDR1 DFQATT, CDR2 SNEGSKA (reference sequence). The V segment lost 2 bases and the J segment 2 bases; nucleotides outside the gene matches: 5. CDR3 in amino acids: CSARKAGGNTDTQYF. The CDR3 region has the DNA TGCAGTGCTAGAAAAGCGGGGGGTAACACAGATACGCAGTATTTT.

This chain uses TRBV7-9 with TRBJ2-7, with D possibly matching TRBD2 (6 bases). The CDR3 contains 16 residues. Germline lookup yields CDR1 SEHNR and CDR2 FQNEAQ (reference sequence). The V and J ends lost 2 bases and 0 bases respectively, with 14 bases between them. CDR3 region: CASSLIGSGDSYEQYF. The CDR3 coding sequence is TGTGCCAGCAGCTTAATTGGTAGCGGAGACTCCTACGAGCAGTACTTC.

J is TRBJ1-1 and V is TRBV14, with TRBD1 identical over 9 bases. The CDR3 has 14 amino acids. V lost 1 base to trimming and J lost 8 bases; unmatched junction nucleotides: 5. Per the germline V gene, CDR1 is SGHDN and CDR2 is FVKESK. The CDR3 region is CASSQVGTGREAFF. The CDR3 DNA is TGTGCCAGCAGCCAAGTGGGGACAGGGAGAGAAGCTTTCTTT.

The chain employs TRBV14 and TRBJ2-3; D not resolved. With 1 base removed from V and 5 bases from J, the gap between germline ends came to 7 bases. The CDR3 has 13 residues. Germline lookup yields CDR1 SGHDN and CDR2 FVKESK. CDR3 sequence reads: CASSQGGGDTQYF. The CDR3 bases are TGTGCCAGCAGCCAAGGGGGTGGAGATACGCAGTATTTT.

The gene calls are TRBV6-5 and TRBJ1-1; D is undetermined. Trimming cost V 8 bases and J 4 bases, with 11 bases left between them. CDR3 length equals 12 residues. CDR1 is MNHEY, CDR2 SVGAGI, per germline. For the CDR3, the DNA is TGTGCCAGCCCCTTTGACACCACTGAAGCTTTCTTT. Translated: CASPFDTTEAFF.

The J gene is TRBJ1-1, the V gene TRBV9; 10 bases align to TRBD1. CDR3 length equals 17 residues. Germline CDR1 SGDLS, CDR2 YYNGEE. Trimming cost V 0 bases and J 1 base; bases outside gene matches: 6. The CDR3 here is CASSVGQGALGNTEAFF. CDR3 in DNA: TGTGCCAGCAGCGTAGGACAGGGGGCGTTGGGGAACACTGAAGCTTTCTTT.

This chain links TRBV11-2 with TRBJ1-1; D not certain. The germline V gene encodes CDR1 SGHAT and CDR2 FQNNGV. CDR3 size: 14 residues. Trimming stripped 5 bases from V and 4 bases from J, with 14 bases between. The CDR3 coding sequence is TGTGCCAGCAGCCACTTACCTCCTCCCACTGAAGCTTTCTTT. It yields the protein CASSHLPPPTEAFF.

This clonotype was recorded only once. The chain carries TRBV12-3 or TRBV12-4 and TRBJ2-1; the D is unclear. The CDR3 is made up of 21 amino acids. The V gene lost 5 bases and the J gene lost 0 bases, with 29 bases spanning the gap. DNA for the CDR3: TGTGCCAGCAGTCTTTATTCGGCAGGCACTACTCTGGCCCGCTCCTACAATGAGCAGTTCTTC. Translation gives CASSLYSAGTTLARSYNEQFF.

V and J are TRBV7-2 and TRBJ1-2, with 11 bases that match TRBD1. V gave up 5 bases and J gave up 0 bases; unmatched junction bases: 5. Germline CDR1 is SGHTA and CDR2 is FQGNSA. The CDR3 length is 16 residues. The DNA of the CDR3 is TGTGCCAGCAGCCTCCGGACAGGGGGCACTAACTATGGCTACACCTTC. Encoded protein: CASSLRTGGTNYGYTF. Drawing the rest from reference TRBV7-2 and TRBJ1-2, the complete variable domain is GAGVSQSPSNKVTEKGKDVELRCDPISGHTALYWYRQSLGQGLEFLIYFQGNSAPDKSGLPSDRFSAERTGGSVSTLTIQRTQQEDSAVYLCASSLRTGGTNYGYTFGSGTRLTVV.

The sample holds a few counts of this clonotype. The chain joins TRBV6-5 to TRBJ2-7; 7 bases are a match to TRBD2. After removal of 4 bases from V and 0 bases from J, the junction contained 6 bases not matched to a gene. Per the germline V gene, CDR1 is MNHEY and CDR2 is SVGAGI. The CDR3 contains 15 residues. The CDR3 loop reads CASSLAGPRSYEQYF. The CDR3 DNA follows: TGTGCCAGCAGTTTAGCGGGCCCTCGCTCCTACGAGCAGTACTTC.

The chain recombines TRBV20-1 with TRBJ1-1, with D uncertain. Trimming took off 2 bases at V and 4 bases at J, with 8 bases between the two ends. Looked up from germline, CDR1 is DFQATT and CDR2 is SNEGSKA (reference sequence). The CDR3 totals 12 residues. The CDR3 sequence: CSARRASTEAFF. CDR3 bases: TGCAGTGCTAGACGGGCCTCCACTGAAGCTTTCTTT.

On this clonotype itself: It may be a read error: a sequence one base away is much more abundant. V is TRBV5-1 and J is TRBJ2-5, with D possibly being TRBD1 or TRBD2 (6 bases each). V dropped 3 bases and J dropped 11 bases, with 20 bases sitting between them. The CDR3 covers 14 residues. Germline V gives CDR1 SGHRS, CDR2 YFSETQ. CDR3: CASSSTGGYNEQYF. The CDR3, as DNA: TGCGCCAGCAGCTCGACCGGGGGCTACAATGAGCAGTACTTC.

The chain employs TRBV25-1 and TRBJ2-1; 11 bases fit TRBD2. V was clipped by 4 bases and J by 4 bases; unmatched bases: 9. CDR1 and CDR2 from the germline V gene are MGHDK and SYGVNS. The CDR3 has 17 amino acids. The DNA of the CDR3 is TGTGCCAGCAGTGGCCCGCCCCTAGCGGGAGGATACAATGAGCAGTTCTTC. Residues: CASSGPPLAGGYNEQFF.